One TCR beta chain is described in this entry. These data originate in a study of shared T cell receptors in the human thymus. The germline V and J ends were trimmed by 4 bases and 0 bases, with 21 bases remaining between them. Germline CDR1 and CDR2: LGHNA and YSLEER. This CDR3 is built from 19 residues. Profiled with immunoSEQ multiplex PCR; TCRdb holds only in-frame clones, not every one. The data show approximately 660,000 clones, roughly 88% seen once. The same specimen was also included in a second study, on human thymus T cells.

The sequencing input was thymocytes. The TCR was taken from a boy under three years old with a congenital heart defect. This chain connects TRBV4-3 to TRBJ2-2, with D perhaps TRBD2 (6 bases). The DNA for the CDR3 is TGCGCCAGCAGCCCAAGCAGGGTCCGTAGCGGAGCGAACACCGGGGAGCTGTTTTTT. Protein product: CASSPSRVRSGANTGELFF.